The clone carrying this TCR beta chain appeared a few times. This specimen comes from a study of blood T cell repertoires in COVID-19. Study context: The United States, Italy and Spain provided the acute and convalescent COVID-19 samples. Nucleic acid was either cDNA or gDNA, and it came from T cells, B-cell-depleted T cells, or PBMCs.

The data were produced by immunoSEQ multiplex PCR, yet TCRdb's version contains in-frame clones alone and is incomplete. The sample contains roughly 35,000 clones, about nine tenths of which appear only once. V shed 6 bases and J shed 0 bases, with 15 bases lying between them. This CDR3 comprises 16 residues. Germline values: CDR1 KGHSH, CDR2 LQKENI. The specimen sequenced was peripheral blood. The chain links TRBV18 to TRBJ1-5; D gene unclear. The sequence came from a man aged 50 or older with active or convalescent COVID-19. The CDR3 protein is CASSQSVTPSNQPQHF. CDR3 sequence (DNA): TGTGCCAGCTCCCAGTCCGTCACGCCTAGCAATCAGCCCCAGCATTTT.